Here is one TCR beta chain with its context. These data come from a study of blood T cell repertoires in COVID-19. Study-wide background: Material from acute and convalescent COVID-19 was sourced from the United States, Italy and Spain. From T cells, B-cell-depleted T cells, or PBMCs came the material, which was cDNA or gDNA.

Per the original data handling: Amplification of reference gene primers provided the estimated nucleated cell counts. The table came from immunoSEQ multiplex PCR; TCRdb's copy has only in-frame clones and leaves some out. For V, J and clone size, that table is used; D and trimming come from the DNA. The sample yields some 260,000 clones, roughly 82% seen once. The CDR3 length is 15 residues. J lost 1 base, V lost 3 bases, and 4 bases had no gene match. Per germline, CDR1 LNHDA and CDR2 SQIVND (reference sequence). The sample consisted of peripheral blood. This clonotype was obtained from a woman aged 80 or over with active or convalescent COVID-19. This chain joins TRBV19 and TRBJ1-2, with 8 bases aligning to TRBD1. CDR3 region: CASSMATGVNYGYTF. Here the CDR3 DNA reads TGTGCCAGTAGTATGGCGACAGGGGTTAACTATGGCTACACCTTC.